These T cell receptor beta chains were read from a single sample in a study of OX40 agonist ivuxolimab in advanced cancers. Generated by immunoSEQ multiplex PCR, the TCRdb table keeps only in-frame clones and is missing some. The sample yields about 69,000 clones, around 90% seen once. Material: CD4+ or CD8+ T cells sorted from blood, obtained in a trial of the OX40 agonist ivuxolimab. These receptors were collected from an adult with an advanced solid tumor such as melanoma, head and neck, liver or kidney cancer. CDR3s include the opening cysteine and the closing phenylalanine or tryptophan. The order of the fields is J gene, V gene, D gene, CDR3 DNA, CDR3 protein. The D gene is left open where the match is weak.

J: TRBJ2-3
V: TRBV6-5
D: -
DNA: TGTGCCAGCGGGAGAACCACAGATACGCAGTATTTT
CDR3: CASGRTTDTQYF

J: TRBJ1-4
V: TRBV9
D: TRBD1
DNA: TGTGCCAGCAGCGGACACGGACAGGGTAATGAAAAACTGTTTTTT
CDR3: CASSGHGQGNEKLFF

J: TRBJ2-7
V: TRBV10-3
D: TRBD1
DNA: TGTGCCATCAGCCCGGGACAGGCAAGCTCCTACGAGCAGTACTTC
CDR3: CAISPGQASSYEQYF

J: TRBJ2-7
V: TRBV18
D: -
DNA: TGTGCCAGCTCACCGGGGCTAACGGGCGAGCAGTACTTC
CDR3: CASSPGLTGEQYF

J: TRBJ2-3
V: TRBV30
D: -
DNA: TGTGCCCCATCCCGAGGGTGTAGCAGTACCTCCACAGATACGCAGTATTTT
CDR3: CAPSRGCSSTSTDTQYF

J: TRBJ1-3
V: TRBV14
D: -
DNA: TGTGCCAGCAGCCAACCCCGGCAAGAAGCCGGGGGAGGCAACACCATATATTTT
CDR3: CASSQPRQEAGGGNTIYF

J: TRBJ2-5
V: TRBV21-1
D: -
DNA: TGTGCCAGCAGCATAGGAGGGGGGGAGACCCAGTACTTC
CDR3: CASSIGGGETQYF

J: TRBJ2-7
V: TRBV6-6
D: TRBD2
DNA: TGTGCCAGCAGGGGAGCGGGGGGCTCCTACGAGCAGTACTTC
CDR3: CASRGAGGSYEQYF

J: TRBJ1-6
V: TRBV7-2
D: -
DNA: TGTGCCAGCAGCTTAGGTGAGAGGGGATATAATTCACCCCTCCACTTT
CDR3: CASSLGERGYNSPLHF

J: TRBJ1-4
V: TRBV6-5
D: TRBD1
DNA: TGTGCCAGCAGTGCGGACAGGGGCAGTGAAAAACTGTTTTTT
CDR3: CASSADRGSEKLFF

J: TRBJ1-5
V: TRBV7-9
D: TRBD1
DNA: TGTGCCAGCAGCTTAGTTCCGGTGACAGGGGGCAATCAGCCCCAGCATTTT
CDR3: CASSLVPVTGGNQPQHF

J: TRBJ2-3
V: TRBV29-1
D: TRBD2
DNA: TGCAGCGTTGAAGCGGGGGGGCCGGGACCGCCAGATACGCAGTATTTT
CDR3: CSVEAGGPGPPDTQYF

J: TRBJ1-5
V: TRBV19
D: -
DNA: TGTGCCAGTAGGACCGGGATTGACAGGCCGTTTGAGCCCCAGCATTTT
CDR3: CASRTGIDRPFEPQHF

J: TRBJ2-1
V: TRBV19
D: -
DNA: TGTGCCAGCACGGCACAGGGAGGCAATGAGCAGTTCTTC
CDR3: CASTAQGGNEQFF

J: TRBJ2-2
V: TRBV9
D: TRBD2
DNA: TGTGCCAGCAGCGTAGAACCTAGCGGCACCGGGGAGCTGTTTTTT
CDR3: CASSVEPSGTGELFF

J: TRBJ2-7
V: TRBV5-1
D: TRBD2
DNA: TGCGCCAGCAGCTTGGCCCAAAGCGGGAGAGGGTACGAGCAGTACTTC
CDR3: CASSLAQSGRGYEQYF

J: TRBJ1-2
V: TRBV2
D: TRBD1
DNA: TGTGCCAGCAGCGAAATCGGACAGGGCCAATATGGCTACACCTTC
CDR3: CASSEIGQGQYGYTF

J: TRBJ1-1
V: TRBV7-9
D: -
DNA: TGTGCCAGCAGCGAACCCCCGGGAGCCTTGGGCCCTGAAGCTTTCTTT
CDR3: CASSEPPGALGPEAFF

J: TRBJ1-4
V: TRBV6-1
D: -
DNA: TGTGCCAGCAGTGCTGGGCACGCGGGCCCAACTAATGAAAAACTGTTTTTT
CDR3: CASSAGHAGPTNEKLFF